The source of this T cell receptor beta chain is a study of blood T cells in healthy people across ages. Study-level points and caveats: Nothing was known about donor CMV status, and this possibly confounded expanded clonotype changes.

The second PCR ran roughly 6 to 11 cycles with a sample-barcoded 5' primer and J-beta primers. One entry per CDR3 protein results from TCRdb running MiXCR on the 5' RACE reads. In the table there are approximately 800,000 distinct CDR3 sequences, roughly 34% of which are singletons. CDR3 length: 16 residues. Germline V gene lookup returns CDR1 LNHDA and CDR2 SQIVND (reference sequence). The sample holds a few counts of this clonotype. Its specificity is not known. J is TRBJ2-1 and V is TRBV19; D ambiguous. The assigned J gene may be wrong: the sequence end matches TRBJ2-7 better. The sequenced material came from blood. The TCR was taken from a man aged 18 to 29 in good health. CDR3 in amino acids: CASSLIFPERYNEQYF. For the CDR3, the DNA is TGTGCCAGTAGCCTAATTTTCCCCGAACGGTACAATGAGCAGTACTTC.